This T cell receptor (beta chain) derives from a study of blood T cell repertoires in COVID-19. About the research overall: Material from acute and convalescent COVID-19 was sourced from the United States, Italy and Spain. The cDNA or gDNA used as material had been derived from T cells, B-cell-depleted T cells, or PBMCs.

Per the original data handling: Amplification from reference gene primers served as the basis for estimated nucleated cell counts. Sequencing was performed with immunoSEQ multiplex PCR; in TCRdb, only in-frame clones are kept and a portion is missing. The V and J calls and clone size come from that table; D and trimming were worked out from the DNA. The table shows around 140,000 clones, with 80% occurring only once. Per germline, CDR1 SGHRS and CDR2 YFSETQ. The V segment lost 1 base and the J segment 2 bases; nucleotides outside the gene matches: 1. This CDR3 has 14 amino acids. The chain employs TRBV5-1 and TRBJ1-1; 8 positions agree with TRBD1. The sequence was collected from a man aged 70-80 years who had recovered from COVID-19. The material sequenced was peripheral blood. In nucleotides, the CDR3 is TGCGCCAGCAGCTTGACAGGGGGTAACACTGAAGCTTTCTTT. This gives the protein CASSLTGGNTEAFF. Combining the CDR3 with reference TRBV5-1 and TRBJ1-1 gives the whole variable domain KAGVTQTPRYLIKTRGQQVTLSCSPISGHRSVSWYQQTPGQGLQFLFEYFSETQRNKGNFPGRFSGRQFSNSRSEMNVSTLELGDSALYLCASSLTGGNTEAFFGQGTRLTVV.